This TCR beta chain emerged from a study of T cell clonotyping in hematopoietic cell transplantation. V lost 2 bases and J lost 6, with 8 bases in between. The CDR3 is 13 residues long. Germline CDR1 reads SGHTA; CDR2 reads FQGTGA. Generated by immunoSEQ multiplex PCR, the TCRdb table keeps only in-frame clones and is missing some. The sample carries a few thousand clones, roughly two thirds recorded once. The origin of this receptor is a male patient aged 60-70 years who had an allogeneic stem cell transplant, so the T cells may come from the graft donor. Some clones in this sample may be carry-over from other donors' samples. Specimen: PBMCs, collected 100 days after allogeneic stem cell transplant. The chain couples TRBV7-3 to TRBJ2-4, with TRBD2 as a possible D gene (5 bases). CDR3 in amino acids: CASSLRRGNIQYF. For the CDR3, the DNA is TGTGCCAGCAGCTTACGCCGGGGAAACATTCAGTACTTC.